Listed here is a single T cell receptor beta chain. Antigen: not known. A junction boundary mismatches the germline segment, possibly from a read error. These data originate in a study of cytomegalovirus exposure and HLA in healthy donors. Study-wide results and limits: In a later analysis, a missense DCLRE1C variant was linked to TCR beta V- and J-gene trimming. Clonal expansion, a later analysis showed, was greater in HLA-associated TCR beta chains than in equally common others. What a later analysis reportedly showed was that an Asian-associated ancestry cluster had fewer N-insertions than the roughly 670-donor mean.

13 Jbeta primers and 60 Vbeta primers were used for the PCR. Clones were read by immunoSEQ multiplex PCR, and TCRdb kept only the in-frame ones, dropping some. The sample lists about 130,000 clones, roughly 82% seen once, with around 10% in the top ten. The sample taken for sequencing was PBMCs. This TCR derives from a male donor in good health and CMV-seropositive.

This CDR3 is CASPRTGSGSKDTQYF. The CDR3 nucleotides read TGTGCCAGCCCCCGGACGGGCAGCGGGAGCAAAGATACGCAGTATTTT. V gene TRBV11-3 combines with J gene TRBJ2-3; 8 nucleotides align to TRBD2. The CDR3 spans 16 residues. Looked up from germline, CDR1 is SGHNT and CDR2 is YENEEA.